This T cell receptor (beta chain) is drawn from a study of T-cell memory formation after mild COVID-19. In the study overall: For the most part, TCR clusters were specific to one donor.

TCRdb analysed the 5' RACE reads with MiXCR anew, one entry per CDR3 protein. The sample lists under 600,000 distinct CDR3 sequences, 20% to 25% occurring once. General study results and limits: There was a balanced CD4/CD8 profile in clones contracting day 15 to 85, and later expanders leaned CD4+. CD4+ clones that contracted lay mainly in CM and EM; CD8+ ones lay in EMRA. The authors left the SARS-CoV-2 specificity of second-wave clones peaking on day 37 unconfirmed.

This clonotype appeared a few times. The antigen is unknown. CDR1 is GTSNPN, CDR2 SVGIG, per germline (reference sequence). Trimming pared 6 bases from V and 2 bases from J, leaving 19 bases between. The CDR3 contains 15 residues. The sample taken for sequencing was PBMCs or a T cell subset sorted from them (not recorded which). The origin of this receptor is an adult woman who had mild COVID-19 (a few samples of this study predate the infection). Cell type and time point are not known. The rearrangement joins TRBV30 to TRBJ2-5; D perhaps matches TRBD1 (6 bases). The chain's CDR3 is CACHRLRGKQETQYF. The DNA of the CDR3 is TGTGCCTGTCATCGCTTGAGGGGGAAGCAAGAGACCCAGTACTTC.